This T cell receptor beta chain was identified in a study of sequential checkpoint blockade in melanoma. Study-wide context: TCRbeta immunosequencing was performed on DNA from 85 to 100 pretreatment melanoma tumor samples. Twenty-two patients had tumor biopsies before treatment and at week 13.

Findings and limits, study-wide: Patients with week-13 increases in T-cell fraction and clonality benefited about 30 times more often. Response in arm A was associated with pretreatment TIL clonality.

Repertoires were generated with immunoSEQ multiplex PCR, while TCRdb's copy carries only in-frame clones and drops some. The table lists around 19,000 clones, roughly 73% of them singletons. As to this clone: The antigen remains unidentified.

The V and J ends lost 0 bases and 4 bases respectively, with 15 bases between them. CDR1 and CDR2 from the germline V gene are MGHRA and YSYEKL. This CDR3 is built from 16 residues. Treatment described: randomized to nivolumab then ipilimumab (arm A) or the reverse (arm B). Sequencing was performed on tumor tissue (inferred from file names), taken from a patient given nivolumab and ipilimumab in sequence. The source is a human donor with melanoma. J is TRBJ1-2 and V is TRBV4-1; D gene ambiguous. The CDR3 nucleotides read TGCGCCAGCAGCCAAGAAGGAACGGCCCTCCTCTATGGCTACACCTTC. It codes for CASSQEGTALLYGYTF.